Listed below are T cell receptor beta chains from one sample, sequenced in a study of cytomegalovirus exposure and HLA in healthy donors. Sequenced by immunoSEQ multiplex PCR; TCRdb stores in-frame clones only, minus some. This table has 150,000 to 180,000 clones, approximately 74% appearing once. Sequenced: PBMCs. The receptors stem from a man aged 18 to 29 in good health and CMV-seronegative. The CDR3 runs from the conserved cysteine through the conserved F or W. The D gene is left open where the match is weak. Size is omitted from some rows. Given values are once, few, many or a class for expanded clones.

V gene	clone size	J gene	D gene	CDR3 DNA	CDR3 protein
TRBV30	.	TRBJ2-6	TRBD1	TGTGCCTGGGGACAGGGGGCTTCTGGGGCCAACGTCCTGACTTTC	CAWGQGASGANVLTF
TRBV7-8	.	TRBJ1-3	.	TGTGCCAGCAGCTCCGGACACAGCTCTGGAAACACCATATATTTT	CASSSGHSSGNTIYF
TRBV5-5	.	TRBJ2-2	TRBD1	TGTGCCAGCACCCCCGCCAGGGGGCTTACCGGGGAGCTGTTTTTT	CASTPARGLTGELFF
TRBV11-2	.	TRBJ2-5	TRBD2	TGTGCCAGCAGCGGATCGACTAGCGAGTACCAAGAGACCCAGTACTTC	CASSGSTSEYQETQYF
TRBV9	.	TRBJ1-2	.	TGTGCCAGCAGCGTAGGAGGGGGTTCTAACTATGGCTACACCTTC	CASSVGGGSNYGYTF
TRBV10-3	.	TRBJ2-2	TRBD2	TGTGCCATCACGGCCACTAGCGGGGGGGGATCGAACGCCGGGGAGCTGTTTTTT	CAITATSGGGSNAGELFF
TRBV29-1	once	TRBJ2-1	TRBD2	TGCAGCGTCAACCGAAATCTAGCGGATAATTACAATGAGCAGTTCTTC	CSVNRNLADNYNEQFF
TRBV4-3	few	TRBJ2-7	.	TGCGCCAGCAGCCAAGGTCCAGGGGGGAGCTCCTACGAGCAGTACTTC	CASSQGPGGSSYEQYF
TRBV13	.	TRBJ1-1	.	TGTGCCAGCAGCGAAACAGGGCTTGAAGCTTTCTTT	CASSETGLEAFF
TRBV10-1	.	TRBJ1-1	TRBD1	TGCGCCAGCAGTGAAGGGACAGCGAACACTGAAGCTTTCTTT	CASSEGTANTEAFF
TRBV6-5	few	TRBJ1-2	TRBD1	TGTGCCAGCAGTTACCGGGACAGGGCGACCATCTACACCTTC	CASSYRDRATIYTF